The present T cell receptor beta chain was sequenced within a study of T cell responses to AZD1222 COVID-19 vaccine. There are 15 residues in the CDR3. The V and J ends lost 0 bases and 6 bases respectively, with 12 bases between them. TCRdb's table, derived via immunoSEQ multiplex PCR, lists solely in-frame clones and lacks some. The data contain roughly 130,000 clones, 80% to 95% of them singletons. On this clone: The antigen is undetermined.

General study points: The number of AZD1222 recipients seropositive at baseline was only five or six.

The V gene is TRBV23-1, the J gene TRBJ1-5; D unclear. TRBV23-1 is placed among ORFs of uncertain function. The material sequenced was peripheral blood, taken on day 0 of AZD1222 vaccination. The receptor's source is an adult in good health. CDR3 coding DNA: TGCGCCAGCAGTCAATCGCTATGCGGTTGTCAGCCCCAGCATTTT. It translates to CASSQSLCGCQPQHF.